One sample yielded the 32 T cell receptor beta chains listed below, sequenced in a study of cytomegalovirus exposure and HLA in healthy donors. The PCR contained 60 Vbeta and 13 Jbeta primers. Produced via immunoSEQ multiplex PCR; TCRdb's table is partial and in-frame only. This table holds some 85,000 clones, about 73% found once. The sequenced sample was PBMCs. Source of these receptors: a woman aged 40 to 50 in good health and CMV-seropositive.

The CDR3 region has the DNA TGTGCCAGCATCCCCATGGGGGCCCGGGGCGTCGAGCAGTACTTC. Protein product: CASIPMGARGVEQYF. This chain joins TRBV6-1 and TRBJ2-5; tentative D call: TRBD1 (6 bases). The J call is doubtful: the DNA matches TRBJ2-7 better. Per germline, CDR1 MNHNS and CDR2 SASEGT. This CDR3 region has 15 residues.

This chain connects TRBV2 to TRBJ2-1; perhaps TRBD2 as D (6 bases). CDR1 is SNHLY and CDR2 is FYNNEI in the germline V gene. CDR3 length: 14 residues. Trimming cost V 1 base and J 5 bases, with 9 bases left between them. DNA of the CDR3: TGTGCCAGCAGTGAAGGGAGGACTAACAATGAGCAGTTCTTC. It is translated as CASSEGRTNNEQFF.

The chain is built from TRBV4-2 and TRBJ2-1, with 8 bases aligning to TRBD2. Germline CDR1 reads LGHNA; CDR2 reads YNFKEQ. This CDR3 region has 18 residues. Trimming removed 1 base from V and 6 bases from J; junction bases left unmatched: 14. CDR3 nucleotides: TGTGCCAGCAGCCAAGGCCTAAGAGCGGGAGCCCAGTCCAATGAGCAGTTCTTC. It encodes CASSQGLRAGAQSNEQFF.

This sequence joins TRBV29-1 and TRBJ2-7; 8 bases align to TRBD2. J was trimmed by 2 bases and V by 4 bases; bases with no gene match: 4. This CDR3 contains 13 residues. The V gene's germline CDR1 is SQVTM and CDR2 ANQGSEA. The CDR3, as DNA: TGCAGCGTTGTTTCAGCGGGAGCCTACGAGCAGTACTTC. It codes for CSVVSAGAYEQYF.

The genes are TRBV30 and TRBJ2-1; 9 bases fit TRBD2. Germline loops: CDR1 GTSNPN, CDR2 SVGIG (reference sequence). The ends lost 0 bases at V and 9 bases at J; junction bases unmatched: 15. CDR3 length: 17 amino acids. The chain's CDR3 is CAWSVREAGGPYGEQFF. The CDR3 DNA is TGTGCCTGGAGTGTACGCGAGGCGGGAGGGCCTTATGGTGAGCAGTTCTTC.

The V gene is TRBV27, the J gene TRBJ2-1; D perhaps matches TRBD1 (5 bases). Trimming took 2 bases from V and 0 from J, leaving 8 bases between them. Germline V gene lookup returns CDR1 MNHEY and CDR2 SMNVEV (reference sequence). CDR3 length equals 15 residues. Written as DNA, the CDR3 is TGTGCCAGCAGTTTACAGGGAAGCTCCTACAATGAGCAGTTCTTC. Translated, it gives CASSLQGSSYNEQFF.

The V gene is TRBV5-6, the J gene TRBJ1-2; 7 positions match TRBD1. The CDR3 extends over 14 amino acids. From germline, CDR1 is SGHDT and CDR2 YYEEEE. With V trimmed by 5 bases and J by 9 bases, 13 bases remained unmatched. CDR3 DNA: TGTGCCAGCAGAATCCAGGGGGTAACTTGGAGCTACACCTTC. Amino acid sequence: CASRIQGVTWSYTF.

This clone was observed a handful of times. CDR3 in amino acids: CASSPSGVTTGELFF. CDR3 in DNA: TGTGCCAGCAGCCCTAGCGGAGTCACTACCGGGGAGCTGTTTTTT. This chain connects TRBV7-2 to TRBJ2-2; 7 bases are shared with TRBD2. This CDR3 region has 15 residues. V dropped 5 bases and J dropped 5; count of bases not matched to a gene: 8. Germline V gene sequence: CDR1 SGHTA, CDR2 FQGNSA.

This clone has a handful of counts. This CDR3 reads CASNPSGGENIQYF. CDR3 coding DNA: TGTGCCAGCAACCCATCGGGTGGGGAGAACATTCAGTACTTC. The chain links TRBV9 to TRBJ2-4; D perhaps matches TRBD2 (5 bases). The CDR3 totals 14 residues. The germline V gene has CDR1 SGDLS and CDR2 YYNGEE. V shed 6 bases and J shed 7 bases, with 17 bases lying between them.

The genes are TRBV11-3 and TRBJ2-7; weak D call: TRBD2 (5 bases). This CDR3 is built from 13 residues. V lost 8 bases to trimming and J lost 2 bases, with 13 bases between them. Germline V gene sequence: CDR1 SGHNT, CDR2 YENEEA. The CDR3 DNA sequence: TGTGCCAGCGCCCAACGGGATACCTACGAGCAGTACTTC. Its protein is CASAQRDTYEQYF.

This clone has only one observation. The V gene is TRBV19, the J gene TRBJ1-3, with 7 bases identical to TRBD1. This CDR3 has 16 residues. Germline CDR1 LNHDA, CDR2 SQIVND (reference sequence). V lost 5 bases, J lost 4 bases, and 11 bases stayed unmatched. CDR3 protein: CASSARSTGMGNTIYF. The CDR3 nucleotides read TGTGCCAGTAGTGCCCGATCGACAGGGATGGGAAACACCATATATTTT.

The rearrangement links TRBV5-1 to TRBJ2-1, with 10 nucleotides matching TRBD1. Germline V lookup: CDR1 SGHRS, CDR2 YFSETQ. The CDR3 runs to 17 residues. Unmatched junction bases numbered 14, after V lost 4 bases and J lost 7 bases. The CDR3 protein is CASSHQPGQGVSNEQFF. Here the CDR3 DNA reads TGCGCCAGCAGCCACCAACCCGGACAGGGGGTGTCAAATGAGCAGTTCTTC. The full variable domain, completed using reference TRBV5-1 and TRBJ2-1, is KAGVTQTPRYLIKTRGQQVTLSCSPISGHRSVSWYQQTPGQGLQFLFEYFSETQRNKGNFPGRFSGRQFSNSRSEMNVSTLELGDSALYLCASSHQPGQGVSNEQFFGPGTRLTVL.

The rearrangement uses TRBV27 and TRBJ2-1; 14 bases align to TRBD2. CDR1 is MNHEY, CDR2 SMNVEV, per germline (reference sequence). This CDR3 spans 15 amino acids. The trim removed 10 bases at V and 8 bases at J, leaving 10 bases unmatched. As DNA, the CDR3 is TGTGCCACCCTCGGGACTAGCGGGAGTGGGGATGAGCAGTTCTTC. Translation: CATLGTSGSGDEQFF.

The gene calls are TRBV5-6 and TRBJ2-1; a possible D gene is TRBD1 (5 bases). Per the germline V gene, CDR1 is SGHDT and CDR2 is YYEEEE. CDR3 size: 16 residues. Trimming pared 4 bases from V and 10 bases from J, leaving 24 bases between. The CDR3 bases are TGTGCCAGCAGCCTCCCTTACCGCATAACAGGAGAGGAGCAGTTCTTC. It translates to CASSLPYRITGEEQFF.

The J gene is TRBJ1-2, the V gene TRBV29-1; 8 nucleotides match TRBD1. V shed 5 bases, J shed 2 bases, and the junction held 4 bases outside the gene matches. This CDR3 contains 13 residues. Germline CDR1 is SQVTM and CDR2 is ANQGSEA. For the CDR3, the DNA is TGCAGCGTTTTGACAGGGGAGAACTATGGCTACACCTTC. Amino acids: CSVLTGENYGYTF. The variable domain in full, with the rest retrieved from reference TRBV29-1 and TRBJ1-2, is SAVISQKPSRDICQRGTSLTIQCQVDSQVTMMFWYRQQPGQSLTLIATANQGSEATYESGFVIDKFPISRPNLTFSTLTVSNMSPEDSSIYLCSVLTGENYGYTFGSGTRLTVV.

This chain joins TRBV5-4 and TRBJ2-3, with D tentatively TRBD2 (6 bases). V lost 5 bases to trimming and J lost 6 bases, with 22 bases between them. Germline CDR1 and CDR2: SGHNT and YYREEE (reference sequence). CDR3 length: 16 amino acids. The CDR3 spells CASSSNKAGSWDTQYF. DNA of the CDR3: TGTGCCAGCAGTTCTAACAAGGCGGGGTCCTGGGATACGCAGTATTTT. The variable domain in full, with the rest retrieved from reference TRBV5-4 and TRBJ2-3, is ETGVTQSPTHLIKTRGQQVTLRCSSQSGHNTVSWYQQALGQGPQFIFQYYREEENGRGNFPPRFSGLQFPNYSSELNVNALELDDSALYLCASSSNKAGSWDTQYFGPGTRLTVL.

This clone has only one observation. The chain combines TRBV5-3 with TRBJ2-2; D might be TRBD2 (5 bases). TRBV5-3 is labeled an ORF, and its function is uncertain. The length of the CDR3 is 13 residues. V gave up 4 bases and J gave up 6 bases, with 10 bases separating them. CDR3 protein: CARSAGISGELFF. CDR3 sequence (DNA): TGTGCCAGAAGCGCGGGCATCTCCGGGGAGCTGTTTTTT.

J is TRBJ2-7 and V is TRBV7-2; D gene ambiguous. Per germline, CDR1 SGHTA and CDR2 FQGNSA. CDR3 length equals 12 residues. Trimming removed 5 bases at V and 0 bases at J, with 5 bases between. CDR3 region: CASSPVSYEQYF. CDR3 coding DNA: TGTGCCAGCAGCCCTGTCTCCTACGAGCAGTACTTC.

The rearrangement joins TRBV29-1 to TRBJ2-7; perhaps TRBD2 as D (5 bases). The germline CDR1 and CDR2 sequences are SQVTM and ANQGSEA. Trimming stripped 1 base from V and 3 bases from J, with 16 bases between. There are 15 residues in the CDR3. The CDR3 sequence: CSVEGGARDYYEQYF. As DNA, the CDR3 is TGCAGCGTTGAAGGTGGCGCTAGAGACTACTACGAGCAGTACTTC.

The V call is TRBV27, the J call TRBJ2-1; no firm D call. The V gene's germline CDR1 is MNHEY and CDR2 SMNVEV (reference sequence). The CDR3 totals 15 residues. Trimming stripped 1 base from V and 2 bases from J, with 9 bases between. CDR3 sequence (DNA): TGTGCCAGCAGTTTATATGGAGTTACCTACAATGAGCAGTTCTTC. Translating it yields CASSLYGVTYNEQFF.

This clone was seen only a few times. V and J are TRBV6-4 and TRBJ2-2; tentative D call: TRBD2 (6 bases). Germline CDR1 reads MRHNA; CDR2 reads SNTAGT. Trimming took 3 bases from V and 3 from J, leaving 8 bases between them. CDR3 size: 14 residues. The CDR3 region has the DNA TGTGCCAGCAGTGAGGGGGGTGACACCGGGGAGCTGTTTTTT. This translates into CASSEGGDTGELFF.

The chain has TRBV5-6 and TRBJ2-1; 8 positions match TRBD2. The germline V gene encodes CDR1 SGHDT and CDR2 YYEEEE. The CDR3 has 15 amino acids. V lost 2 bases and J lost 7; bases outside the gene matches: 8. The CDR3 DNA follows: TGTGCCAGCAGCTTTCTGAAGCGGGAGAAGAATGAGCAGTTCTTC. Amino acid sequence: CASSFLKREKNEQFF.

This clone was detected only once. CDR3 loop: CASSLDRDQPQHF. The CDR3 DNA follows: TGTGCCAGCAGCTTAGATCGCGATCAGCCCCAGCATTTT. This chain joins TRBV11-3 and TRBJ1-5; D not resolved. CDR3 length: 13 amino acids. The V end lost 0 bases, the J end lost 5 bases, and 5 bases lay between the germline ends. Looked up from germline, CDR1 is SGHNT and CDR2 is YENEEA. Drawing the rest from reference TRBV11-3 and TRBJ1-5, the complete variable domain is EAGVVQSPRYKIIEKKQPVAFWCNPISGHNTLYWYLQNLGQGPELLIRYENEEAVDDSQLPKDRFSAERLKGVDSTLKIQPAELGDSAVYLCASSLDRDQPQHFGDGTRLSIL.

This clone was seen more than once but under ten times. The chain joins TRBV5-1 to TRBJ2-2; tentatively, D is TRBD2 (5 bases). V lost 4 bases and J 5 bases, leaving 21 bases between the germline ends. The V gene's germline CDR1 is SGHRS and CDR2 YFSETQ. The CDR3 is 17 residues long. CDR3 sequence: CASSNGIGLASTGELFF. CDR3 DNA sequence: TGCGCCAGCAGCAATGGGATTGGGCTAGCATCAACCGGGGAGCTGTTTTTT.

The chain combines TRBV21-1 with TRBJ2-3; no check of the table's D call, TRBD2, against the DNA was made. TRBV21-1 is tagged as a pseudogene. The CDR3 spans 17 residues. The CDR3 spells CASSKVSGLAGPDTQYF. In nucleotides, the CDR3 is TGTGCCAGCAGCAAAGTTAGTGGACTAGCGGGACCGGATACGCAGTATTTT.

The chain couples TRBV2 to TRBJ1-1; perhaps TRBD1 as D (6 bases). V dropped 6 bases and J dropped 2 bases, with 16 bases sitting between them. The CDR3 runs to 15 residues. Germline V gene data show CDR1 as SNHLY and CDR2 as FYNNEI. CDR3 amino acids: CASREYQGLNTEAFF. The CDR3 bases are TGTGCCAGCAGGGAATACCAGGGGCTAAACACTGAAGCTTTCTTT. The full variable domain, rest sourced from reference TRBV2 and TRBJ1-1, is EPEVTQTPSHQVTQMGQEVILRCVPISNHLYFYWYRQILGQKVEFLVSFYNNEISEKSEIFDDQFSVERPDGSNFTLKIRSTKLEDSAMYFCASREYQGLNTEAFFGQGTRLTVV.

V is TRBV25-1 and J is TRBJ2-3; maybe TRBD1 (6 bases). The germline V gene has CDR1 MGHDK and CDR2 SYGVNS. Trimming cost V 7 bases and J 6 bases, with 14 bases left between them. The CDR3 loop spans 13 amino acids. This CDR3 reads CASTPGQSDTQYF. CDR3 sequence (DNA): TGTGCCAGCACCCCGGGACAATCGGATACGCAGTATTTT.

This chain connects TRBV19 to TRBJ2-3, with 7 bases aligning to TRBD1. The V gene end was trimmed by 11 bases and the J gene end by 3 bases; junction bases not matched to a gene: 11. This CDR3 contains 14 residues. CDR1 is LNHDA and CDR2 is SQIVND in the germline V gene (reference sequence). CDR3 sequence reads: CAARGRGNTDTQYF. In DNA, the CDR3 is TGTGCCGCGAGGGGCAGGGGGAATACAGATACGCAGTATTTT.

In this sample, this clone turned up once. This rearrangement joins TRBV19 to TRBJ1-4; 10 bases are a match to TRBD1. Germline-derived CDR1 and CDR2 are LNHDA and SQIVND (reference sequence). V gave up 7 bases and J gave up 7 bases; unmatched junction bases: 3. This CDR3 has 13 amino acids. CDR3 sequence reads: CASNDRGPEKLFF. In nucleotides, the CDR3 is TGTGCCAGTAACGACAGGGGGCCTGAAAAACTGTTTTTT.

The sample holds one count of this clone. The genes are TRBV2 and TRBJ1-4; TRBD1 is a possible D gene (5 bases). V was clipped by 8 bases and J by 12 bases, with 16 bases between them. Germline lookup yields CDR1 SNHLY and CDR2 FYNNEI. This CDR3 spans 12 amino acids. The CDR3 protein is CASSDNMVQLFF. The CDR3 nucleotides read TGTGCCAGCTCGGACAATATGGTTCAACTGTTTTTT.

The count of this clone is one. V gene TRBV6-1 combines with J gene TRBJ2-2; D is unresolved. The germline CDR1 and CDR2 sequences are MNHNS and SASEGT. CDR3 size: 13 residues. V lost 3 bases and J 5 bases, leaving 7 bases between the germline ends. As DNA, the CDR3 is TGTGCCAGCAGTGAGTTTTATACCGGGGAGCTGTTTTTT. Its translation: CASSEFYTGELFF.

Here the CDR3 reads CASSFGDRDGETQYF. CDR3 nucleotide sequence: TGTGCCAGCAGCTTTGGTGACAGGGATGGAGAGACCCAGTACTTC. V gene TRBV11-3 combines with J gene TRBJ2-5, with 7 bases lining up with TRBD1. CDR1 is SGHNT and CDR2 is YENEEA in the germline V gene. With V trimmed by 3 bases and J by 4 bases, 8 bases remained unmatched. There are 15 residues in the CDR3. The full variable domain, rest sourced from reference TRBV11-3 and TRBJ2-5, is EAGVVQSPRYKIIEKKQPVAFWCNPISGHNTLYWYLQNLGQGPELLIRYENEEAVDDSQLPKDRFSAERLKGVDSTLKIQPAELGDSAVYLCASSFGDRDGETQYFGPGTRLLVL.